This TCR beta chain stems from a study of shared T cell receptors in the human thymus (dated by TCRdb to 2020 to 2023). Study-level background: The study examined how self-reactive, shared T-cell receptor alpha chains are generated in the human thymus.

The CDR3 sequence holds 15 residues, the cysteine and phenylalanine included. The only DNA kept is the CDR3, 45 bases in frame from the first base. Looking up the germline V gene yields CDR1 SGHVS and CDR2 FNYEAQ. V drops 0 bases and J drops 4 bases, leaving 9 bases in between. The method behind the library was the immunoSEQ multiplex PCR assay. TCRdb stores this immuneACCESS table with in-frame sequences only. Part of the clones is absent; in the studies checked, under half of the shortfall reflects unresolved V genes, and no reason is known for the rest. In all, the sample holds hundreds of thousands of clones, and approximately 88% of those were seen once. 0.008% to 0.011% of the sample goes to the ten largest clones. Details on this clone: Its recognized antigen is unknown. No clone much larger than this one lies a single base away; base qualities are absent.

These data were also reused for a study on human thymus T cells. Looking at the second paper: Immunologically healthy infants undergoing open corrective cardiac surgery for congenital heart defects in Finland were used as donors. Thymus tissue was obtained as surgical resects removed during corrective cardiac surgery. Both the thymic and the peripheral blood repertoires appeared to show biased V and J gene segment usage. According to the related research, thymic TCR repertoires were highly overlapping among unrelated individuals. The study characterized TCR alpha and beta repertoires from about 8 infant thymus samples and a few related peripheral blood samples. Donor ages ranging from about 7 to 250 days were recorded, and roughly six male and two female infants were included in the cohort. Thymocytes were freed from the tissue by mechanical means and kept at -70 degrees C as pellets of roughly 9-30 million cells. A QIAsymphony instrument was used to extract genomic DNA from the frozen cell pellets. The immunoSEQ multiplex PCR assay was used to amplify the TCRB and TCRAD loci from a standardized amount of quality-controlled genomic DNA. Amplicons spanned the V(D)J region at a length sufficient to cover the CDR3 and identify V and J genes. The commercial immunoSEQ service was used to sequence amplicons on an Illumina platform. Primer bias and sequencing errors were corrected using previously described methods, and TCRAD and TCRB definitions followed the IMGT database. immunoSEQ Analyzer 3.0 and VDJTools were used for repertoire analysis, which covered basic statistics, V/J segment usage, diversity estimates, rarefaction and pairwise overlap. Diversity was estimated with Chao1, ChaoE, Efron-Thisted, Shannon and inverse Simpson indices, and also on datasets down-sampled to the smallest sample. Repertoire overlap used strict matching of CDR3 nucleotide sequence, V gene and J gene, with Jaccard-based multidimensional scaling clustering. Thymus samples yielded on average around 850,000 unique TCRB clonotypes, compared with 75,000 to 85,000 from blood samples.

The source is a boy under three years old with a congenital heart defect. Donor details come from another sample of the same person, matched by shared clones. The chain uses TRBV7-6 and TRBJ2-2, with no confidently assigned D gene. The sample taken for sequencing was thymocytes. The CDR3 region reads CASSLALSGTGELFF. The DNA sequence is as follows: TGTGCCAGCAGCTTAGCACTCTCGGGCACCGGGGAGCTGTTTTTT.